These 5 T cell receptor beta chains came from one sample sequenced in a study of blood T cell repertoires in COVID-19. TCRdb's table, derived via immunoSEQ multiplex PCR, lists solely in-frame clones and lacks some. The sample holds some 420,000 clones, 75% to 90% seen once. The sequencing sample was made of PBMCs or T cells enriched from blood (not recorded which). These receptors were taken from a man aged 30-40 years who had recovered from COVID-19.

Here the CDR3 DNA reads TGTGCCAGCAGCACCCTCGGGGACAGGGTCGCCCTGGCGGCCGGGGAGCTGTTTTTT. It yields the protein CASSTLGDRVALAAGELFF. The chain combines TRBV21-1 with TRBJ2-2; the table gives TRBD1 as D, unverified against the DNA. TRBV21-1 is annotated as a pseudogene. This CDR3 has 19 residues.

The chain carries TRBV28 and TRBJ1-2, with a weak D call TRBD1 (6 bases). The CDR3 contains 14 residues. Looked up from germline, CDR1 is MDHEN and CDR2 is SYDVKM. The germline V and J ends were trimmed by 5 bases and 8 bases, with 18 bases remaining between them. In DNA form, the CDR3 reads TGTGCCAGCAGTACCCAGGGGCGAAGGGGAGGCTACACCTTC. Its translation is CASSTQGRRGGYTF.

This sequence joins TRBV13 and TRBJ2-7; 12 positions agree with TRBD2. Per germline, CDR1 PRHDT and CDR2 FYEKMQ (reference sequence). This CDR3 has 17 residues. V shed 4 bases and J 4 bases; nucleotides not matched to a gene: 11. DNA for the CDR3: TGTGCCAGCAGCTCCCCCGGTGAACTAGCGGGAGGATACGAGCAGTACTTC. It is translated as CASSSPGELAGGYEQYF.

J is TRBJ2-5 and V is TRBV11-2, with 8 bases that match TRBD1. The CDR3 is made up of 16 amino acids. Germline values: CDR1 SGHAT, CDR2 FQNNGV. J gave up 5 bases and V 1 base, and 9 bases lay outside the gene matches. Written as DNA, the CDR3 is TGTGCCAGCAGCTTAGTGGCTCAGGGGGCGATTGAGACCCAGTACTTC. This encodes CASSLVAQGAIETQYF. The full variable domain, completed using reference TRBV11-2 and TRBJ2-5, is EAGVAQSPRYKIIEKRQSVAFWCNPISGHATLYWYQQILGQGPKLLIQFQNNGVVDDSQLPKDRFSAERLKGVDSTLKIQPAKLEDSAVYLCASSLVAQGAIETQYFGPGTRLLVL.

This chain connects TRBV5-6 to TRBJ1-3; no firm D call. Germline lookup yields CDR1 SGHDT and CDR2 YYEEEE. Trimming cost V 1 base and J 0 bases, with 11 bases left between them. The CDR3 sequence is 16 residues long. The CDR3 region is CASSLLLTVSGNTIYF. CDR3 DNA sequence: TGTGCCAGCAGCTTGTTGCTCACAGTCTCTGGAAACACCATATATTTT.